These 26 T cell receptor beta chains were sequenced from one sample in a study of control samples from healthy donors and cancer patients. Method: immunoSEQ multiplex PCR; TCRdb's copy keeps in-frame clones and lacks some. The table lists about 55,000 clones, 95% to 97% of them singletons, with 1.5% to 2% in the top ten. The sequenced sample consisted of blood. These receptors were collected from a woman in her thirties in good health.

This chain uses TRBV6-5 with TRBJ2-1; 13 nucleotides align to TRBD2. CDR1 and CDR2 from the germline V gene are MNHEY and SVGAGI. The CDR3 runs 15 residues. With 7 bases clipped from V and 7 bases from J, the junction kept 7 bases outside the gene matches. The chain's CDR3 is CASKKLLAGGNEQFF. The CDR3 DNA follows: TGTGCCAGCAAAAAATTACTAGCGGGAGGGAATGAGCAGTTCTTC.

The chain employs TRBV12-2 and TRBJ1-5. TRBV12-2 represents a pseudogene. The CDR3 has 16 amino acids. The CDR3 DNA follows: TGTGCAAGTCGCTTAGAAGAGTTTTATAGCAATCAGCCCCAGCATTTT. As protein: CASRLEEFYSNQPQHF.

The CDR3 coding sequence is TGTGCCAGCAGCCACGCGACTCACAACGGGGGGACCCAGTACTTC. Its translation: CASSHATHNGGTQYF. J is TRBJ2-5 and V is TRBV27, with a weak D call TRBD2 (6 bases). CDR3 length: 15 residues. V was cut by 6 bases and J by 7 bases, with 21 bases left in between. Germline CDR1 is MNHEY and CDR2 is SMNVEV (reference sequence).

The chain combines TRBV5-1 with TRBJ1-3, with TRBD1 matching over 8 bases. Germline CDR1 and CDR2: SGHRS and YFSETQ. Unmatched junction bases numbered 6, after V lost 4 bases and J lost 0 bases. The CDR3 is 16 residues long. CDR3 sequence (DNA): TGCGCCAGCAGCCCAGGACAGGGCCTCTCTGGAAACACCATATATTTT. Protein product: CASSPGQGLSGNTIYF.

The rearrangement links TRBV7-3 to TRBJ2-5; 11 bases map to TRBD2. The CDR3 loop spans 16 amino acids. Germline V CDR1 and CDR2: SGHTA, FQGTGA. The junction had 7 bases not matched to a gene; V was cut back by 3 bases and J by 4 bases. The CDR3 nucleotides read TGTGCCAGCAGCTTCGTAGCGGGAGGGCCCGGAGAGACCCAGTACTTC. Amino acid sequence: CASSFVAGGPGETQYF. Variable domain in full (rest from reference TRBV7-3 and TRBJ2-5): GAGVSQTPSNKVTEKGKYVELRCDPISGHTALYWYRQSLGQGPEFLIYFQGTGAADDSGLPNDRFFAVRPEGSVSTLKIQRTERGDSAVYLCASSFVAGGPGETQYFGPGTRLLVL.

V and J are TRBV18 and TRBJ2-7, with 9 nucleotides matching TRBD1. Germline assignment: CDR1 KGHSH and CDR2 LQKENI. The CDR3 sequence is 17 residues long. Germline trimming cut 3 bases from V and 2 bases from J; bases unmatched to any gene: 11. DNA of the CDR3: TGTGCCAGCTCACCTGGTATTTTAAGACAGGGGGCCTACGAGCAGTACTTC. Its translation is CASSPGILRQGAYEQYF.

This chain uses TRBV7-6 with TRBJ2-2, with 16 bases identical to TRBD2. This CDR3 region has 18 residues. The V segment lost 5 bases and the J segment 0 bases; nucleotides outside the gene matches: 3. The germline CDR1 and CDR2 sequences are SGHVS and FNYEAQ. The CDR3 coding sequence is TGTGCCAGCAGCCCGGGACTAGCGGGAGGGACGAACACCGGGGAGCTGTTTTTT. Its translation: CASSPGLAGGTNTGELFF.

This clone appeared once. This chain links TRBV29-1 with TRBJ1-1; TRBD1 is a possible D gene (6 bases). This CDR3 spans 12 amino acids. Germline V CDR1 and CDR2: SQVTM, ANQGSEA. V lost 4 bases and J 3 bases, leaving 9 bases between the germline ends. The CDR3 region is CSVVQGDTEAFF. The CDR3 DNA sequence: TGCAGCGTTGTACAGGGTGACACTGAAGCTTTCTTT.

In DNA, the CDR3 is TGTGCCAGCAGTTTCGCGGGACTCTCCTACGAGCAGTACTTC. Protein sequence: CASSFAGLSYEQYF. This chain joins TRBV6-5 and TRBJ2-7, with a weak D call TRBD2 (6 bases). Trimming removed 4 bases from V and 0 bases from J, with 10 bases in between. CDR3 length: 14 residues. Germline V gene sequence: CDR1 MNHEY, CDR2 SVGAGI.

V usage is TRBV27 and J usage is TRBJ2-7; the D call may be TRBD1 or TRBD2 (5 bases each). Trimming cost V 3 bases and J 3 bases, with 12 bases left between them. Germline assignment: CDR1 MNHEY and CDR2 SMNVEV (reference sequence). This CDR3 is built from 14 residues. The CDR3 spells CASSFGDAFYEQYF. DNA of the CDR3: TGTGCCAGCAGTTTCGGGGACGCCTTCTACGAGCAGTACTTC.

The chain links TRBV4-1 to TRBJ1-6, with TRBD1 matching over 11 bases. V was pared by 1 base and J by 9 bases, with 2 bases of the junction left unmatched. The CDR3 length is 15 residues. Germline CDR1 and CDR2: MGHRA and YSYEKL. The CDR3 DNA sequence: TGCGCCAGCAGCCAAGTGGGACAGGGGGTTTCACCCCTCCACTTT. Translating gives CASSQVGQGVSPLHF.

The chain couples TRBV15 to TRBJ1-2, with D unresolved. Germline CDR1 LNHNV, CDR2 YYDKDF (reference sequence). CDR3 length: 11 residues. With 5 bases removed from V and 8 bases from J, the gap between germline ends came to 9 bases. CDR3 protein: CATSRNGGYTF. In nucleotides, the CDR3 is TGTGCCACCAGCCGGAATGGAGGCTACACCTTC. The variable domain in full, completed from reference TRBV15 and TRBJ1-2, reads DAMVIQNPRYQVTQFGKPVTLSCSQTLNHNVMYWYQQKSSQAPKLLFHYYDKDFNNEADTPDNFQSRRPNTSFCFLDIRSPGLGDTAMYLCATSRNGGYTFGSGTRLTVV.

V is TRBV7-9 and J is TRBJ1-3; 7 positions match TRBD1. The germline V gene encodes CDR1 SEHNR and CDR2 FQNEAQ (reference sequence). The CDR3 extends over 16 amino acids. The trim removed 5 bases at V and 0 bases at J, leaving 7 bases unmatched. CDR3 loop: CASSRPGQSSGNTIYF. CDR3 bases: TGTGCCAGCAGCCGACCGGGACAGAGCTCTGGAAACACCATATATTTT.

The gene calls are TRBV19 and TRBJ2-5; D remains unclear. CDR1 and CDR2 from the germline V gene are LNHDA and SQIVND (reference sequence). V lost 8 bases, J lost 5 bases, and 12 bases lay in between. This CDR3 is built from 12 residues. CDR3 sequence (DNA): TGTGCCAGTCGGAGAGGTGGGGAGACCCAGTACTTC. This codes for CASRRGGETQYF. Using reference TRBV19 and TRBJ2-5 for the parts outside the CDR3, the full variable domain is DGGITQSPKYLFRKEGQNVTLSCEQNLNHDAMYWYRQDPGQGLRLIYYSQIVNDFQKGDIAEGYSVSREKKESFPLTVTSAQKNPTAFYLCASRRGGETQYFGPGTRLLVL.

This rearrangement joins TRBV5-4 to TRBJ2-3, with 10 bases identical to TRBD2. Per the germline V gene, CDR1 is SGHNT and CDR2 is YYREEE (reference sequence). This CDR3 comprises 14 residues. V trimming: 3 bases; J trimming: 7 bases; junction bases outside the gene matches: 5. The CDR3 loop is CASSSSGSGNTQYF. CDR3 sequence (DNA): TGTGCCAGCAGCTCTAGCGGGAGTGGGAATACGCAGTATTTT.

The chain uses TRBV19 and TRBJ2-2, with D tentatively TRBD2 (6 bases). The germline V and J ends were trimmed by 3 bases and 6 bases, with 17 bases remaining between them. Germline V gene sequence: CDR1 LNHDA, CDR2 SQIVND (reference sequence). The CDR3 runs 16 residues. CDR3: CASSMAGGMGSGELFF. CDR3 in DNA: TGTGCCAGTAGTATGGCCGGAGGGATGGGATCCGGGGAGCTGTTTTTT.

The chain links TRBV6-5 to TRBJ2-1; TRBD2 matches 7 bases. The germline gives CDR1 MNHEY, CDR2 SVGAGI. The length of the CDR3 is 13 residues. The V gene end was trimmed by 2 bases and the J gene end by 7 bases; junction bases not matched to a gene: 2. The CDR3 DNA is TGTGCCAGCAGTTACGGGGAGGGTAATGAGCAGTTCTTC. Translation gives CASSYGEGNEQFF.

The CDR3 coding sequence is TGTGCCAGCAGTTACTCGGACAGCCCTTCAGCAAAACTGTTTTTT. Translated, it gives CASSYSDSPSAKLFF. This sequence joins TRBV6-5 and TRBJ1-4, with D perhaps matching TRBD1 (6 bases). This CDR3 has 15 residues. The germline V gene encodes CDR1 MNHEY and CDR2 SVGAGI. V lost 0 bases to trimming and J lost 10 bases, with 15 bases between them.

The genes are TRBV25-1 and TRBJ1-2, with no clear D. Germline V lookup: CDR1 MGHDK, CDR2 SYGVNS. The V end was cut by 3 bases, the J end by 2 bases, with 7 bases between. CDR3 size: 13 residues. The CDR3 nucleotides are TGTGCCAGCAGTGAGGACGGAAACTATGGCTACACCTTC. Translating gives CASSEDGNYGYTF.

The V and J genes are TRBV15 and TRBJ2-3; 9 nucleotides match TRBD2. This CDR3 is built from 15 residues. With 6 bases clipped from V and 1 base from J, the junction kept 5 bases outside the gene matches. Germline loops: CDR1 LNHNV, CDR2 YYDKDF (reference sequence). CDR3 protein: CATSTRTSGTDTQYF. In DNA, the CDR3 is TGTGCCACCAGTACCCGGACTAGCGGCACAGATACGCAGTATTTT.

The V gene is TRBV6-5, the J gene TRBJ2-1; D unclear. Looked up from germline, CDR1 is MNHEY and CDR2 is SVGAGI. V was shortened by 5 bases and J by 0 bases, with 11 bases between the two germline ends. The CDR3 has 15 residues. The CDR3 DNA reads TGTGCCAGCAGTAGCACAACGAGCTCCTACAATGAGCAGTTCTTC. It translates to CASSSTTSSYNEQFF.

This clone was observed a single time. V and J are TRBV28 and TRBJ2-2; TRBD1 might be the D (6 bases). This CDR3 has 16 residues. Germline-derived CDR1 and CDR2 are MDHEN and SYDVKM. Trimming took off 4 bases at V and 4 bases at J, with 16 bases between the two ends. Here the CDR3 reads CASSSKVGGFTGELFF. The CDR3 DNA reads TGTGCCAGCAGTTCCAAAGTTGGGGGCTTCACCGGGGAGCTGTTTTTT.

V is TRBV6-6 and J is TRBJ2-6; D not certain. V lost 3 bases, J lost 2 bases, and 8 bases lay in between. The CDR3 has 15 amino acids. Per the germline V gene, CDR1 is MNHNY and CDR2 is SVGAGI (reference sequence). The CDR3 is CASSYTEAGANVLTF. The CDR3 DNA is TGTGCCAGCAGTTATACAGAGGCTGGGGCCAACGTCCTGACTTTC.

V is TRBV11-2 and J is TRBJ2-3; no clear D gene. Germline values: CDR1 SGHAT, CDR2 FQNNGV. The CDR3 length is 14 residues. V gave up 2 bases and J gave up 2 bases, with 8 bases separating them. CDR3 in amino acids: CASSLSQITDTQYF. The CDR3 DNA is TGTGCCAGCAGCTTATCACAGATCACAGATACGCAGTATTTT.

CDR3 in amino acids: CASSERRGTAEAFF. In DNA, the CDR3 is TGCGCCAGCAGTGAACGTCGTGGGACAGCTGAAGCTTTCTTT. The V gene is TRBV10-1, the J gene TRBJ1-1; the match to TRBD1 covers 7 bases. The V and J ends lost 3 bases and 6 bases, in that order; junction bases with no gene match: 7. The CDR3 length is 14 residues. From germline, CDR1 is WNHNN and CDR2 SYGVQD (reference sequence).

The chain carries TRBV3-1 (or the pseudogene TRBV3-2) and TRBJ2-3; the D gene is possibly TRBD1 (6 bases). CDR1 LGHDT and CDR2 YNNKEL come from the germline V gene (reference sequence). The CDR3 covers 16 residues. V lost 1 base and J 3 bases, leaving 14 bases between the germline ends. CDR3 protein: CASSQVSWGRTDTQYF. As DNA, the CDR3 is TGTGCCAGCAGCCAAGTATCGTGGGGGCGGACAGATACGCAGTATTTT.